This T cell receptor beta chain appears in the sequencing data of a study of PD-L1 blockade in urothelial cancer. Study background: The patients first took atezolizumab in about 2014, receiving 1,200 mg intravenously every 3 weeks. The median T cell count in blood samples was 110,000 to 150,000.

The time point is: peripheral blood 6 weeks after treatment start. Every PCR received spiked-in synthetic TCR analog templates. Profiling relied on immunoSEQ multiplex PCR, and the TCRdb table lists in-frame clones only, not all of them. The profile shows 20,000 to 25,000 clones, more than 75% of them singletons. Sequenced material: PBMCs, taken around atezolizumab (anti-PD-L1) treatment. The receptor's source is a woman aged 55 to 70 with urothelial cancer.

CDR3 nucleotide sequence: TGTGCCATCAGTAGACAGGGTGGAGAGGAGACCCAGTACTTC. Its protein is CAISRQGGEETQYF. The V gene is TRBV10-3, the J gene TRBJ2-5, with 7 bases that match TRBD1. The CDR3 length is 14 residues. The trim removed 5 bases at V and 5 bases at J, leaving 8 bases unmatched. The germline CDR1 and CDR2 sequences are ENHRY and SYGVKD.